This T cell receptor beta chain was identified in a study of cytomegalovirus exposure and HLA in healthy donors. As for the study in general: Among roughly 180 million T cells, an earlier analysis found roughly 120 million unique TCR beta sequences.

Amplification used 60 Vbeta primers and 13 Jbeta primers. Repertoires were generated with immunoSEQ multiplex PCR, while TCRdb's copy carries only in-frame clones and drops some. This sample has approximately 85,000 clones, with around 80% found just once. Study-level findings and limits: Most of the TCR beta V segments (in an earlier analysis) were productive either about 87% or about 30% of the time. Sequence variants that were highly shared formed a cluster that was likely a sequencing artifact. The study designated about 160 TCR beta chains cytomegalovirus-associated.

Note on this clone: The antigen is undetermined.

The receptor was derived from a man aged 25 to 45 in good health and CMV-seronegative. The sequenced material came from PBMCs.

CDR3 in amino acids: CASRRTGDLGYGYTF. For the CDR3, the DNA is TGTGCCAGTAGAAGGACAGGGGACCTCGGCTATGGCTACACCTTC. The chain employs TRBV19 and TRBJ1-2, with TRBD1 matching 9 bases. CDR3 length: 15 residues. The V and J ends lost 6 bases and 4 bases, in that order; junction bases with no gene match: 9. The germline V gene has CDR1 LNHDA and CDR2 SQIVND (reference sequence). Using reference TRBV19 and TRBJ1-2 for the parts outside the CDR3, the full variable domain is DGGITQSPKYLFRKEGQNVTLSCEQNLNHDAMYWYRQDPGQGLRLIYYSQIVNDFQKGDIAEGYSVSREKKESFPLTVTSAQKNPTAFYLCASRRTGDLGYGYTFGSGTRLTVV.